This record covers a single T cell receptor (beta chain). Sequencing was performed with immunoSEQ multiplex PCR; in TCRdb, only in-frame clones are kept and a portion is missing. The sample lists under 120,000 clones, around 85% seen once, with about 2.3% in the top ten. These data belong to a study of PD-L1 blockade in urothelial cancer. V was clipped by 2 bases and J by 4 bases, with 9 bases between them. Germline CDR1 GTSNPN, CDR2 SVGIG (reference sequence). CDR3 length equals 13 residues. Sequenced here: PBMCs, sampled around atezolizumab (anti-PD-L1) treatment. This receptor was taken from a man aged 50 to 60 with urothelial cancer. The chain uses TRBV30 and TRBJ1-5, with D unresolved. The CDR3 DNA reads as TGTGCCTGGAGTCGGTCAGGAAATCAGCCCCAGCATTTT. As protein: CAWSRSGNQPQHF.